The T cell receptor (beta chain) described here comes from a study of human T cells and chemical hapten exposure. The time point denotes: patch test 1, 2 weeks after DPC sensitization. The treatment was: therapeutic diphenylcyclopropenone sensitization with weekly scalp DPC. Each CDR3 protein is one row after TCRdb ran MiXCR on the RACE reads. The profile shows 340,000 or so distinct CDR3 sequences, 5.5% to 8% of them singletons. A word on this clonotype: Its specificity is unknown.

There are 14 residues in the CDR3. V gave up 6 bases and J gave up 8 bases, with 17 bases separating them. Findings of the study overall: Patch test score showed a positive correlation with PT1 expanded TCR counts.

The sample consisted of whole blood, taken in connection with sensitization to the hapten diphenylcyclopropenone (DPC). The chain employs TRBV12-3 or TRBV12-4 and TRBJ2-1; D gene uncertain. The source of this sequence is a woman between 18 and 29 years old with alopecia areata. Some clones in this sample may be carry-over from other donors' samples. For the CDR3, the DNA is TGTGCCAGCAGCCCTTGGCAGTTTGCGGATGAGCAGTTCTTC. This sequence encodes CASSPWQFADEQFF.